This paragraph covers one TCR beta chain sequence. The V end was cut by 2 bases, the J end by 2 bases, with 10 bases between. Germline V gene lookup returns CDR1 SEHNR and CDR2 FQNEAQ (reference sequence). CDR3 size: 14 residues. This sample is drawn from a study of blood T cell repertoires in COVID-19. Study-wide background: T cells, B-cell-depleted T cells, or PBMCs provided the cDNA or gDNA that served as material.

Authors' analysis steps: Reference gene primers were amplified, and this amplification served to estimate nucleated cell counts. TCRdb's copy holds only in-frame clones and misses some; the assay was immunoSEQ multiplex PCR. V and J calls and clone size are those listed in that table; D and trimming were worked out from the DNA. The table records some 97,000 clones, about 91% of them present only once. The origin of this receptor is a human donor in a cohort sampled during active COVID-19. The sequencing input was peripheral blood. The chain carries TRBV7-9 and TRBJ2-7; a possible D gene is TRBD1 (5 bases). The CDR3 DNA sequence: TGTGCCAGCAGCTTACTACAGGCTCCCTACGAGCAGTACTTC. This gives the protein CASSLLQAPYEQYF.